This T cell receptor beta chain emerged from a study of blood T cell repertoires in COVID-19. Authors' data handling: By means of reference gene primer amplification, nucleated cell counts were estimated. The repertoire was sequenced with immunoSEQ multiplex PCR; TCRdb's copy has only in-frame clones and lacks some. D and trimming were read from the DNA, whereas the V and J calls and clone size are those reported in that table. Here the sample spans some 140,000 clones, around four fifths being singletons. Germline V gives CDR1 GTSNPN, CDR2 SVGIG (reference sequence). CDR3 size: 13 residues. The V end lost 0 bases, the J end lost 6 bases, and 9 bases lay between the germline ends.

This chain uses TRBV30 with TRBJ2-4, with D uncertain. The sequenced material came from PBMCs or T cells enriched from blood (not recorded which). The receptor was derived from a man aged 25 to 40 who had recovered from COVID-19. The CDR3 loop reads CAWSVGVVNIQYF. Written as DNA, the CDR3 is TGTGCCTGGAGTGTAGGAGTTGTAAACATTCAGTACTTC.